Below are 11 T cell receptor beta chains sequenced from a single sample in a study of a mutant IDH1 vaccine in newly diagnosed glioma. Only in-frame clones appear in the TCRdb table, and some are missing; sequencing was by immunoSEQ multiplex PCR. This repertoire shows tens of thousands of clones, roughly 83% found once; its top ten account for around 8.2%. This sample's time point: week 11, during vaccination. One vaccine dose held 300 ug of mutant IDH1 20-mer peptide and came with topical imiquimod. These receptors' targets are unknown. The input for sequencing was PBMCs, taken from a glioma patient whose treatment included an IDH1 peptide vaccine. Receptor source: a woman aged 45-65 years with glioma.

This CDR3 reads CASSLGPGTASYEQYF. DNA for the CDR3: TGCGCCAGCAGCTTGGGCCCCGGGACAGCGTCCTACGAGCAGTACTTC. The chain uses TRBV5-1 and TRBJ2-7, with 7 bases matching TRBD1. Looked up from germline, CDR1 is SGHRS and CDR2 is YFSETQ. Unmatched junction bases numbered 7, after V lost 0 bases and J lost 1 base. The CDR3 is made up of 16 amino acids.

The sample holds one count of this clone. CDR3 nucleotide sequence: TGTGCCAGCAGTGAACAGGTGAAAGGACTAACTACGAACACCGGGGAGCTGTTTTTT. It is translated as CASSEQVKGLTTNTGELFF. The chain is built from TRBV6-1 and TRBJ2-2, with D tentatively TRBD2 (6 bases). The CDR3 spans 19 residues. CDR1 MNHNS and CDR2 SASEGT come from the germline V gene. The V and J ends lost 2 bases and 0 bases respectively, with 19 bases between them.

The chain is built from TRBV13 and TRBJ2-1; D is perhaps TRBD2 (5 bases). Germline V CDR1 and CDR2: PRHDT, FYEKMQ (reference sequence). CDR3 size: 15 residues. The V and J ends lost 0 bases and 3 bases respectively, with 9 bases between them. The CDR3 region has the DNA TGTGCCAGCAGCTTAGGGCGGACTCTCTACAATGAGCAGTTCTTC. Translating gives CASSLGRTLYNEQFF.

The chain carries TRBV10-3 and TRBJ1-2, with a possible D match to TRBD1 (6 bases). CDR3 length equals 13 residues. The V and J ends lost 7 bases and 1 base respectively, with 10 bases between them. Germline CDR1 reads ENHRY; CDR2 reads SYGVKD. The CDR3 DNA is TGTGCCATCACCGAGGGGGGTAACTATGGCTACACCTTC. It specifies CAITEGGNYGYTF.

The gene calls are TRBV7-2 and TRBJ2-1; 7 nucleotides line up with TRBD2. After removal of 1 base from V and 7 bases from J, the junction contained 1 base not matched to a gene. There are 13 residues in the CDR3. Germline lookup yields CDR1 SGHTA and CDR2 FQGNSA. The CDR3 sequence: CASSLVGGNEQFF. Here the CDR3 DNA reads TGTGCCAGCAGCTTAGTGGGGGGGAATGAGCAGTTCTTC.

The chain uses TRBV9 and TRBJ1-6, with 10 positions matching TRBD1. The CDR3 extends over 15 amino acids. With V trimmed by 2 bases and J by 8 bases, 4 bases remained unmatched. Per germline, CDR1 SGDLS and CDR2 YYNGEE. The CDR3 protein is CASSVLGTGDSPLHF. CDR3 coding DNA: TGTGCCAGCAGCGTCCTTGGGACAGGGGATTCACCCCTCCACTTT. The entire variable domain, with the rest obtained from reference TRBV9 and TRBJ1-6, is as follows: DSGVTQTPKHLITATGQRVTLRCSPRSGDLSVYWYQQSLDQGLQFLIQYYNGEERAKGNILERFSAQQFPDLHSELNLSSLELGDSALYFCASSVLGTGDSPLHFGNGTRLTVT.

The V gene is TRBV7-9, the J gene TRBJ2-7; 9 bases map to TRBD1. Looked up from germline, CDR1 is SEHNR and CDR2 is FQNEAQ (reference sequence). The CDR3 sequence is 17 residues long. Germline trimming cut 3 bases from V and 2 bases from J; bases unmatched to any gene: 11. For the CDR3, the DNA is TGTGCCAGCAGCTTCGGACAGGGGACGCAGAAAACCTACGAGCAGTACTTC. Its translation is CASSFGQGTQKTYEQYF.

The CDR3 spells CASRTTGTPDNEQFF. The CDR3 DNA reads TGTGCCAGCAGAACTACCGGGACACCCGACAATGAGCAGTTCTTC. This chain uses TRBV5-4 with TRBJ2-1, with D perhaps matching TRBD1 (6 bases). Per germline, CDR1 SGHNT and CDR2 YYREEE (reference sequence). V was cut by 5 bases and J by 5 bases, with 17 bases left in between. The CDR3 is made up of 15 amino acids.

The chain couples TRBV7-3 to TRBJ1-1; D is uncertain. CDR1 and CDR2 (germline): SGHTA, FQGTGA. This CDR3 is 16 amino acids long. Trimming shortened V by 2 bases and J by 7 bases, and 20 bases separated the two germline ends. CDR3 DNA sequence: TGTGCCAGCAGCTTATTAGGGCTGGCCGGTGGGAGTGAAGCTTTCTTT. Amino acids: CASSLLGLAGGSEAFF. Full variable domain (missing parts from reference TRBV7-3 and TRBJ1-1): GAGVSQTPSNKVTEKGKYVELRCDPISGHTALYWYRQSLGQGPEFLIYFQGTGAADDSGLPNDRFFAVRPEGSVSTLKIQRTERGDSAVYLCASSLLGLAGGSEAFFGQGTRLTVV.

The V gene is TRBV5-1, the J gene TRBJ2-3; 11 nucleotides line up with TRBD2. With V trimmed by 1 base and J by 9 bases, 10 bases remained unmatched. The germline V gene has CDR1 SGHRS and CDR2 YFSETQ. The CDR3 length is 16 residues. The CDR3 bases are TGCGCCAGCAGCTTGTTGGGACTAGCGGCTTCTCCGACGCAGTATTTT. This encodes CASSLLGLAASPTQYF.

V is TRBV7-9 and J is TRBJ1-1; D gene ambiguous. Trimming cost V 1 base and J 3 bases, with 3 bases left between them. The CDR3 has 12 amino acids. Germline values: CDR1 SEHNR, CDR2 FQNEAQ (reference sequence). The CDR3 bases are TGTGCCAGCAGCTTAGATGACACTGAAGCTTTCTTT. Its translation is CASSLDDTEAFF.